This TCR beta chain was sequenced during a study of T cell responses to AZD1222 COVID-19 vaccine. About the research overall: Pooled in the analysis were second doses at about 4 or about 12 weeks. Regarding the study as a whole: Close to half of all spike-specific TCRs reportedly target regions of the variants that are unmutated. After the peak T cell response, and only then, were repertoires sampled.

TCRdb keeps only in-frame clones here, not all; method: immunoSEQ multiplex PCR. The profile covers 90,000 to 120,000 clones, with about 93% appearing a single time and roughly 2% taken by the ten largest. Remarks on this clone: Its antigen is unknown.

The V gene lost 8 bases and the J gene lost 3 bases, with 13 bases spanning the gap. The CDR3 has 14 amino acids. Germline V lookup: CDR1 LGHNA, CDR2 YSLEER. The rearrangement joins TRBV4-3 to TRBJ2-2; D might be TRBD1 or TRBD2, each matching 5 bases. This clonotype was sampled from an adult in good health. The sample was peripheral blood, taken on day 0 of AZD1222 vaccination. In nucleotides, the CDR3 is TGCGCCAGCGGTGAGGGACGGTACACCGGGGAGCTGTTTTTT. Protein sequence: CASGEGRYTGELFF.